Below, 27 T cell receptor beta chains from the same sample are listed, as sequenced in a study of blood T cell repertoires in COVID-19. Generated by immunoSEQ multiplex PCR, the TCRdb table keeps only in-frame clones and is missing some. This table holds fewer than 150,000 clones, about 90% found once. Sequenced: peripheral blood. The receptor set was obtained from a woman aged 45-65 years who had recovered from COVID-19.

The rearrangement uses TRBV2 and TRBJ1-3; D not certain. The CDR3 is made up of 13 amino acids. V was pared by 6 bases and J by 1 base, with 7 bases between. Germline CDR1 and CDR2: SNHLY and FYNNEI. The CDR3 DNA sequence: TGTGCCAGCAGCTTCGAGTCTGGAAACACCATATATTTT. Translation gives CASSFESGNTIYF.

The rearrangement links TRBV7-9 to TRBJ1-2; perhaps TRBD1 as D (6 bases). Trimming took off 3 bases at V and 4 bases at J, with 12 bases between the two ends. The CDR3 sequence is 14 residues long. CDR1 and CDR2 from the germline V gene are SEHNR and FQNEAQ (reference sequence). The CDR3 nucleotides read TGTGCCAGCAGCTTGGACAGTCGGCCCTATGGCTACACCTTC. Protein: CASSLDSRPYGYTF.

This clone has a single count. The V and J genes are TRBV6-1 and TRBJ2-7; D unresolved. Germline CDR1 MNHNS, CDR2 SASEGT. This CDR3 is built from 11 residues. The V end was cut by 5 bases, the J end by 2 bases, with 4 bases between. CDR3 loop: CASSPAYEQYF. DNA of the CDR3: TGTGCCAGCAGTCCAGCCTACGAGCAGTACTTC.

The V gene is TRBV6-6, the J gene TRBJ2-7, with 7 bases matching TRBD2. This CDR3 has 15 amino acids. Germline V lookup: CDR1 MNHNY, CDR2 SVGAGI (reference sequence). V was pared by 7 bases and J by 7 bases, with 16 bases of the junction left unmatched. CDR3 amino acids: CASTPRGGSAGEQYF. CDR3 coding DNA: TGTGCCAGCACCCCTCGCGGGGGTTCGGCGGGGGAGCAGTACTTC.

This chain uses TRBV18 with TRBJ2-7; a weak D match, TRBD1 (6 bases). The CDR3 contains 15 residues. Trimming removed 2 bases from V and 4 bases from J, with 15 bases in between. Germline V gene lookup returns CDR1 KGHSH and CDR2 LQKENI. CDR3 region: CASSPGQVGTYEQYF. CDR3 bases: TGTGCCAGCTCACCAGGTCAGGTTGGGACATACGAGCAGTACTTC.

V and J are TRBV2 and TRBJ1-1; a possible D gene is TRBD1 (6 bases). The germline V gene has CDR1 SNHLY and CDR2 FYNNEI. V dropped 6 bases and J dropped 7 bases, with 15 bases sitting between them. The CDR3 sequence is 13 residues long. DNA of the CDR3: TGTGCCAGCAGGGCGGGGGACACTATTGAAGCTTTCTTT. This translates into CASRAGDTIEAFF.

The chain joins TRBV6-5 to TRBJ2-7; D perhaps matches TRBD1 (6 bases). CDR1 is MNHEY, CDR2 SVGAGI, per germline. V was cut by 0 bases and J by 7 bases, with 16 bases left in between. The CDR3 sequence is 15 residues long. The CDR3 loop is CASSYSIQGLVEQYF. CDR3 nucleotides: TGTGCCAGCAGTTACTCGATTCAGGGGTTGGTAGAGCAGTACTTC.

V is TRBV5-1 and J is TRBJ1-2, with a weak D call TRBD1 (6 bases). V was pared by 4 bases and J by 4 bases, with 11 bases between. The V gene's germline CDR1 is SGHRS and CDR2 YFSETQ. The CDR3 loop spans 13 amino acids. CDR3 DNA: TGCGCCAGCAGCGGGGACAAAGGCTATGGCTACACCTTC. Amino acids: CASSGDKGYGYTF.

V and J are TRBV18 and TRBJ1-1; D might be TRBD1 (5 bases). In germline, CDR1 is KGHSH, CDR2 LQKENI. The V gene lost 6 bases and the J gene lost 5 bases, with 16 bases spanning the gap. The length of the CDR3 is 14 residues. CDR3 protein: CASSPGGVRTEAFF. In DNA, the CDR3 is TGTGCCAGCTCCCCGGGAGGGGTAAGGACTGAAGCTTTCTTT.

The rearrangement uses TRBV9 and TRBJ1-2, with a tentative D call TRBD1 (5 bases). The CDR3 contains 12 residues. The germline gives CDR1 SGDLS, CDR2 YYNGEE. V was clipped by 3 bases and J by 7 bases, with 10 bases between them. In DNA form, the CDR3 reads TGTGCCAGCAGCGGACAGTACGGTGGCTACACCTTC. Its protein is CASSGQYGGYTF.

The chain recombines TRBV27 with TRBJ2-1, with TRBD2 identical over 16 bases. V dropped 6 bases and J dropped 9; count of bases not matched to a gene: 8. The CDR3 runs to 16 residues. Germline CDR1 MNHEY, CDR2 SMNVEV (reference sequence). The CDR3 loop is CASSQGTSGRAGEQFF. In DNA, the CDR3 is TGTGCCAGCAGCCAAGGGACTAGCGGGAGGGCCGGTGAGCAGTTCTTC.

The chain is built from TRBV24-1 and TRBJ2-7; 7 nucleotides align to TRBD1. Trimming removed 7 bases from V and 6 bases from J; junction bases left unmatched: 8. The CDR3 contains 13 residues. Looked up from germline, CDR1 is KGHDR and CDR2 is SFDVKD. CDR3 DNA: TGTGCCACCAGGGCAGCAGACAGGGCCGAGCAGTACTTC. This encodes CATRAADRAEQYF.

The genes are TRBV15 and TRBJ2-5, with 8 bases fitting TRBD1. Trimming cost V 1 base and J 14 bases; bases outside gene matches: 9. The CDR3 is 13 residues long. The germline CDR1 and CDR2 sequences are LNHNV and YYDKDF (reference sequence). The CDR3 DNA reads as TGTGCCACCAGCAGAGCCTCGACAGGGGCCTCCTACTTC. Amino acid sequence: CATSRASTGASYF.

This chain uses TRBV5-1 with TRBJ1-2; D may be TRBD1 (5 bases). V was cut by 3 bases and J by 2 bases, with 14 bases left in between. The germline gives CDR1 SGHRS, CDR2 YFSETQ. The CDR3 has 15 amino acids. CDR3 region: CASSSPDKSNYGYTF. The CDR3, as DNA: TGCGCCAGCAGCTCGCCGGACAAAAGCAACTATGGCTACACCTTC.

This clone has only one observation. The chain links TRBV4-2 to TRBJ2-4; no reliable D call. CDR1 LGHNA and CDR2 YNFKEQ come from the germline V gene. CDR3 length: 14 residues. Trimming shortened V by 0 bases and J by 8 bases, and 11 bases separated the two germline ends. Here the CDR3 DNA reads TGTGCCAGCAGCCAAGATAAACGAGAGGACATTCAGTACTTC. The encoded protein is CASSQDKREDIQYF.

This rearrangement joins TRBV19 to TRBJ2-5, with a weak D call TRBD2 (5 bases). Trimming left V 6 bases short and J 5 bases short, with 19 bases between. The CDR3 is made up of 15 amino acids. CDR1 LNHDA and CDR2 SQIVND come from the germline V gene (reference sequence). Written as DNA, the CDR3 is TGTGCCAGTAGCGCTGGAGGAGCTGCCTTGGAGACCCAGTACTTC. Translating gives CASSAGGAALETQYF.

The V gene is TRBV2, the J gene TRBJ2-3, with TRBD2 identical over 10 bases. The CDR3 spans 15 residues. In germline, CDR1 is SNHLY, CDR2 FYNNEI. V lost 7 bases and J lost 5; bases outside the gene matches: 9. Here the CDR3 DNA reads TGTGCCAGCACCAAGAGAACTAGCGGGGAAGATACGCAGTATTTT. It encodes CASTKRTSGEDTQYF. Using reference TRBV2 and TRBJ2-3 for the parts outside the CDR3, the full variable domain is EPEVTQTPSHQVTQMGQEVILRCVPISNHLYFYWYRQILGQKVEFLVSFYNNEISEKSEIFDDQFSVERPDGSNFTLKIRSTKLEDSAMYFCASTKRTSGEDTQYFGPGTRLTVL.

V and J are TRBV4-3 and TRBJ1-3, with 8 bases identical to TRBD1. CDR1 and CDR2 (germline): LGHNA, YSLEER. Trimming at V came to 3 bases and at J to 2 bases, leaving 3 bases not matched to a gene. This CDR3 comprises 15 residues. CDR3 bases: TGCGCCAGCAGCCACCCGACAGGGGCTGGAAACACCATATATTTT. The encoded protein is CASSHPTGAGNTIYF.

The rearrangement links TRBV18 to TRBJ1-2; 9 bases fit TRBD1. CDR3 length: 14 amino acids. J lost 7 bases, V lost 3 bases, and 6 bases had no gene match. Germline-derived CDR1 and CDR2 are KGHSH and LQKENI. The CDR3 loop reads CASSPGLGQGGYTF. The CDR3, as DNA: TGTGCCAGCTCACCCGGACTGGGACAGGGTGGCTACACCTTC.

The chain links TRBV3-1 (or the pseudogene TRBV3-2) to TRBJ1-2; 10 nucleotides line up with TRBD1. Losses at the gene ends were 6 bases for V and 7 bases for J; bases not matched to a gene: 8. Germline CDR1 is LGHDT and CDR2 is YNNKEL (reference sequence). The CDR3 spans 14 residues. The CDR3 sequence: CASSPGTGVSGYTF. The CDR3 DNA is TGTGCCAGCAGTCCCGGGACAGGGGTGTCTGGCTACACCTTC.

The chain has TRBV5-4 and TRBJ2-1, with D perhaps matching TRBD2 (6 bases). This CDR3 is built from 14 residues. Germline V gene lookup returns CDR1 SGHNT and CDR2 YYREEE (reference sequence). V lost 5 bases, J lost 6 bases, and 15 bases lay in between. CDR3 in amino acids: CASRGTPILNEQFF. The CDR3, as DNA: TGTGCCAGCAGGGGGACTCCAATTCTCAATGAGCAGTTCTTC. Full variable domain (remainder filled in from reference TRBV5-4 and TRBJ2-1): ETGVTQSPTHLIKTRGQQVTLRCSSQSGHNTVSWYQQALGQGPQFIFQYYREEENGRGNFPPRFSGLQFPNYSSELNVNALELDDSALYLCASRGTPILNEQFFGPGTRLTVL.

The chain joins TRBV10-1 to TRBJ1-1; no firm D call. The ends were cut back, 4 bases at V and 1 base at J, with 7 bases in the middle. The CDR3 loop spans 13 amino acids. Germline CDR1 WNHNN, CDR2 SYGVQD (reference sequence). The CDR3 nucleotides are TGCGCCAGCAGTGCATCAGGGAACACTGAAGCTTTCTTT. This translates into CASSASGNTEAFF.

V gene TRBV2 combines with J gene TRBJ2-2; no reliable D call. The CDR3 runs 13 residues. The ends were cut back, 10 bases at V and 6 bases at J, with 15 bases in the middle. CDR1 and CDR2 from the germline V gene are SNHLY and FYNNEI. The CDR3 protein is CATNFGVAGELFF. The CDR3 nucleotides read TGTGCCACCAATTTCGGAGTGGCCGGGGAGCTGTTTTTT.

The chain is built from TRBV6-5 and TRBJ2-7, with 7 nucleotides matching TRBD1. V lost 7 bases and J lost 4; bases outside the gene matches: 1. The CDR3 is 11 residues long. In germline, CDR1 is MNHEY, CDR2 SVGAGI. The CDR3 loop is CASTQGYEQYF. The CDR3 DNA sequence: TGTGCCAGCACACAGGGGTACGAGCAGTACTTC.

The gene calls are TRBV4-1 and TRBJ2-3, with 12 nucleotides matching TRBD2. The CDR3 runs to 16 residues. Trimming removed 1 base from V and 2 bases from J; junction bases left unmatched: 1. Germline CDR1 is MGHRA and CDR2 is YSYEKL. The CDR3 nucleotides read TGCGCCAGCAGCCAAGGACTAGCGGGGGTCACAGATACGCAGTATTTT. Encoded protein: CASSQGLAGVTDTQYF.

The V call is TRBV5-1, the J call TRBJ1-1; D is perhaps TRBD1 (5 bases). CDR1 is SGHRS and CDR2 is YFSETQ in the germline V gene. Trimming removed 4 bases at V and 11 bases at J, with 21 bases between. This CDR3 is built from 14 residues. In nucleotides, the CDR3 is TGCGCCAGCAGCACCCAACCACAGACAGTAGAGGCTTTCTTT. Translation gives CASSTQPQTVEAFF.

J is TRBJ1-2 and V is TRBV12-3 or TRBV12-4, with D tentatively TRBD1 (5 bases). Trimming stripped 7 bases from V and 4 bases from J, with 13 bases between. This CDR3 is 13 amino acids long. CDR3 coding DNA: TGTGCCAGCACCACGACAGTACTCTATGGCTACACCTTC. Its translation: CASTTTVLYGYTF.